This T cell receptor (beta chain) comes out of a study of naive and memory T cell subsets. General observations from the study: Over 90% of naive TCR sequences appeared only once, unlike memory subsets. Naive and memory repertoire findings lacked a ground truth for validation.

The trim removed 5 bases at V and 2 bases at J, leaving 5 bases unmatched. CDR3 length: 16 residues. Both TRBC1 and TRBC2 were covered by a beta constant-region primer of two equimolar oligonucleotides. Using its own MiXCR run on the UMI-ligation and nested PCR reads, TCRdb lists one record per CDR3 protein. The sample has about 35,000 distinct CDR3 sequences; about 14% are singletons. Comments on this clonotype: Antigen unknown.

Four subsets defined by CD45RA and CD27 were sorted after CD3, CD4, CD8 and live/dead staining. CD45RA-CD27- cells were effector memory; CD45RA+CD27- cells were EMRA. The sequencing sample was made of effector memory CD4+ T cells from blood. Subset noted: effector memory, CD45RA- CD27-. The TCR was taken from a human donor in good health. The chain carries TRBV12-3 or TRBV12-4 and TRBJ2-4; TRBD2 agrees at 11 bases. Written as DNA, the CDR3 is TGTGCCAGCAGTCGTAGCGGGAGGGCCCCCAAAAACATTCAGTACTTC. Amino acids: CASSRSGRAPKNIQYF.